The rows below give T cell receptor beta chains drawn from one sample of a study of blood T cell repertoires in COVID-19. TCRdb's table, derived via immunoSEQ multiplex PCR, lists solely in-frame clones and lacks some. Of 95,000 to 150,000 clones in the sample, more than 60% were seen once. The sequenced sample was peripheral blood. These receptors were taken from a woman between 70 and 85 years old with acute or convalescent COVID-19. Both conserved end residues are part of each CDR3. The D gene is left open where the match is weak. Size is omitted from some rows. Given values are once, few, many or a class for expanded clones.

TRBJ2-5 | TRBV6-5 | - | - | CASRRGTSRETQYF | TGTGCCAGCAGACGAGGCACCTCGCGGGAGACCCAGTACTTC
TRBJ2-7 | TRBV5-1 | TRBD1 | - | CASSPRAGGPYEQYF | TGCGCCAGCAGCCCCCGAGCAGGGGGTCCCTACGAGCAGTACTTC
TRBJ1-1 | TRBV28 | - | few | CASSLGTNTEAFF | TGTGCCAGCAGTTTAGGCACGAACACTGAAGCTTTCTTT
TRBJ2-7 | TRBV27 | TRBD2 | - | CASSLRLAASSYEQYF | TGTGCCAGCAGTTTAAGACTAGCGGCGAGCTCCTACGAGCAGTACTTC
TRBJ1-2 | TRBV12-3/TRBV12-4 | TRBD1 | many | CASVTGGSYGYTF | TGTGCCAGCGTCACAGGGGGCAGCTATGGCTACACCTTC
TRBJ2-3 | TRBV19 | TRBD1 | few | CASKGAGTHTDTQYF | TGTGCAAGTAAGGGGGCCGGGACACACACAGATACGCAGTATTTT
TRBJ2-1 | TRBV10-3 | TRBD2 | - | CAISETVAGGLNEQFF | TGTGCCATCAGTGAGACGGTAGCGGGGGGGCTGAATGAGCAGTTCTTC
TRBJ1-5 | TRBV5-5 | TRBD1 | - | CASSSGTVNQPQHF | TGTGCCAGCAGCTCTGGGACAGTGAATCAGCCCCAGCATTTT
TRBJ2-2 | TRBV6-2/TRBV6-3 | - | - | CASSPRGGLLYSGELFF | TGTGCCAGCAGCCCCCGAGGGGGTCTCCTCTACAGCGGGGAGCTGTTTTTT
TRBJ2-2 | TRBV2 | TRBD1 | - | CASRGQGPSGELFF | TGTGCCAGCAGAGGACAGGGACCTAGCGGGGAGCTGTTTTTT
TRBJ1-1 | TRBV19 | TRBD1 | few | CASSINRGNTEAFF | TGTGCCAGTAGTATAAACAGGGGAAACACTGAAGCTTTCTTT
TRBJ1-2 | TRBV9 | TRBD1 | - | CASSVVPTGSYGYTF | TGTGCCAGCAGCGTAGTTCCGACAGGGTCCTATGGCTACACCTTC
TRBJ1-4 | TRBV18 | - | once | CASSSTRNEKLFF | TGTGCCAGCTCATCCACCAGGAACGAAAAACTGTTTTTT
TRBJ2-1 | TRBV6-6 | - | many | CASSYSTVYNEQFF | TGTGCCAGCAGTTACTCGACAGTCTACAATGAGCAGTTCTTC
TRBJ1-4 | TRBV10-3 | - | - | CAISEWGTGSEKLFF | TGTGCCATCAGTGAGTGGGGGACCGGGAGTGAAAAACTGTTTTTT
TRBJ2-5 | TRBV2 | - | few | CASSEALGGTGETQYF | TGTGCCAGCAGTGAAGCTTTAGGGGGAACGGGAGAGACCCAGTACTTC
TRBJ2-3 | TRBV27 | TRBD2 | few | CASSLLAGGPSSTDTQYF | TGTGCCAGCAGTTTACTAGCGGGAGGACCATCTAGCACAGATACGCAGTATTTT
TRBJ2-2 | TRBV12-5 | TRBD1 | - | CASGPSGQRYTGELFF | TGTGCTAGTGGGCCCTCGGGACAGAGGTACACCGGGGAGCTGTTTTTT
TRBJ2-7 | TRBV4-1 | TRBD1 | - | CASSPGQGSYEQYF | TGCGCCAGCAGCCCAGGACAGGGTTCCTACGAGCAGTACTTC
TRBJ1-3 | TRBV7-9 | TRBD1 | - | CASSMTGGGGNTIYF | TGTGCCAGCAGCATGACAGGGGGCGGTGGAAACACCATATATTTT
TRBJ1-2 | TRBV6-4 | - | - | CASRNDGVSSYTF | TGTGCCAGCAGGAATGACGGAGTCTCTAGCTACACCTTC
TRBJ1-4 | TRBV5-6 | TRBD1 | few | CASSLGQGLTTNEKLFF | TGTGCCAGCAGCCTGGGACAGGGGTTGACGACTAATGAAAAACTGTTTTTT
TRBJ1-2 | TRBV21-1 | - | - | CASSKDAGPFYGYTF | TGTGCCAGCAGCAAAGATGCAGGCCCGTTCTATGGCTACACCTTC
TRBJ1-2 | TRBV4-3 | TRBD1 | - | CASSQEDRGEYGYTF | TGCGCCAGCAGCCAAGAGGACAGGGGAGAGTATGGCTACACCTTC